These 6 T cell receptor beta chains originate from one sample sequenced in a study of blood T cell repertoires in COVID-19. Generated by immunoSEQ multiplex PCR, the TCRdb table keeps only in-frame clones and is missing some. The sample shows 100,000 to 110,000 clones, around 88% of them seen only once. The sample consisted of peripheral blood. These receptors all stem from a human donor in a cohort sampled during active COVID-19.

The V gene is TRBV4-1, the J gene TRBJ2-7, with 14 bases fitting TRBD2. The CDR3 is 17 residues long. CDR1 is MGHRA, CDR2 YSYEKL, per germline. V shed 3 bases and J 2 bases; nucleotides not matched to a gene: 6. In DNA, the CDR3 is TGCGCCAGCAGCCAGAGGACTAGCGGGAGGTCGGCCTACGAGCAGTACTTC. Amino acid sequence: CASSQRTSGRSAYEQYF.

This clone was detected a few times. The chain combines TRBV6-2 or TRBV6-3 with TRBJ2-3; tentative D call: TRBD2 (6 bases). CDR1 and CDR2 (germline): MNHEY, SVGEGT. V lost 5 bases and J 1 base, leaving 16 bases between the germline ends. This CDR3 has 16 residues. CDR3 amino acids: CASSRGRRIGTDTQYF. In nucleotides, the CDR3 is TGTGCCAGCAGTCGAGGGAGGCGTATCGGCACAGATACGCAGTATTTT.

The J gene is TRBJ2-3, the V gene TRBV29-1, with D unclear. The germline gives CDR1 SQVTM, CDR2 ANQGSEA. CDR3 size: 12 residues. V shed 0 bases and J shed 7 bases, with 8 bases lying between them. The CDR3 here is CSVEERGYTQYF. The CDR3 DNA is TGCAGCGTTGAAGAACGAGGTTATACGCAGTATTTT.

This rearrangement joins TRBV2 to TRBJ2-1; 11 bases match TRBD2. Germline V gene lookup returns CDR1 SNHLY and CDR2 FYNNEI. The CDR3 loop spans 15 amino acids. The ends lost 5 bases at V and 4 bases at J; junction bases unmatched: 4. The DNA of the CDR3 is TGTGCCAGCAGTCTAGGGACTAGCGGTTACAATGAGCAGTTCTTC. Translating it yields CASSLGTSGYNEQFF.

The J gene is TRBJ1-5, the V gene TRBV7-2; no clear D gene. V dropped 5 bases and J dropped 3 bases, with 8 bases sitting between them. Germline V lookup: CDR1 SGHTA, CDR2 FQGNSA. The CDR3 spans 13 residues. CDR3 loop: CASSASTNQPQHF. CDR3 sequence (DNA): TGTGCCAGCAGCGCGAGCACCAATCAGCCCCAGCATTTT.

This clone appeared a single time. The J gene is TRBJ1-2, the V gene TRBV28, with no clear D. V was clipped by 1 base and J by 2 bases, with 5 bases between them. Germline lookup yields CDR1 MDHEN and CDR2 SYDVKM. This CDR3 has 13 amino acids. The CDR3 DNA is TGTGCCAGCAGTTTATCCAGGAACTATGGCTACACCTTC. Translating it yields CASSLSRNYGYTF.